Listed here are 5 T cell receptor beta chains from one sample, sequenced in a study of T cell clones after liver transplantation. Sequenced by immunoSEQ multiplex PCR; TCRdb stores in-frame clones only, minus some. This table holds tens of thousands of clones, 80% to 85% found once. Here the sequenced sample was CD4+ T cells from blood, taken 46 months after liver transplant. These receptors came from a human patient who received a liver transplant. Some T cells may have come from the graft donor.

CDR3 in DNA: TGTGCCAGCAGTTTCGCACAGGGGAGGACAGATACGCAGTATTTT. Protein product: CASSFAQGRTDTQYF. The V gene is TRBV28, the J gene TRBJ2-3; maybe TRBD1 (7 bases). V lost 3 bases, J lost 3 bases, and 13 bases lay in between. CDR1 and CDR2 from the germline V gene are MDHEN and SYDVKM. The CDR3 is 15 amino acids.

The CDR3 bases are TGTGCCAGCAGTTACTCAAAGAACACTGAAGCTTTCTTT. This sequence encodes CASSYSKNTEAFF. The genes are TRBV6-6 and TRBJ1-1; D remains unclear. This CDR3 is built from 13 residues. Germline V gene data show CDR1 as MNHNY and CDR2 as SVGAGI (reference sequence). V was shortened by 0 bases and J by 1 base, with 3 bases between the two germline ends.

CDR3 in DNA: TGTGCCAGCAGCTTGAACGGGCAGGGGGCCCTCGAGCAGTACTTC. Translated: CASSLNGQGALEQYF. This chain joins TRBV5-8 and TRBJ2-7, with 8 bases that match TRBD1. V lost 1 base, J lost 6 bases, and 9 bases stayed unmatched. Germline assignment: CDR1 SGHTS and CDR2 YDEGEE. The CDR3 spans 15 residues.

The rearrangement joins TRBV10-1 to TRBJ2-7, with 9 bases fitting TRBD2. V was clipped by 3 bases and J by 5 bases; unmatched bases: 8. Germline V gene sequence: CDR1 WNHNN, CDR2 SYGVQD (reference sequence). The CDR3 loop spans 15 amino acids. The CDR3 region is CASSDRLAGKNEQYF. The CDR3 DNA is TGCGCCAGCAGTGATCGGCTAGCGGGAAAGAACGAGCAGTACTTC.

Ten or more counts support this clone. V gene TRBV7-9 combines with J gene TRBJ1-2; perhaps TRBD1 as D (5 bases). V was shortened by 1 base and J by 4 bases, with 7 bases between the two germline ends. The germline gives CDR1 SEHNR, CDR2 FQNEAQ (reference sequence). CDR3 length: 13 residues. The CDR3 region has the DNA TGTGCCAGCAGCTTAGAGGGACTCTATGGCTACACCTTC. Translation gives CASSLEGLYGYTF.